These 25 T cell receptor beta chains were sequenced from one sample in a study of CD8 T cells in Susac syndrome. Random hexamers were used to reverse transcribe an amount of about 0.45 to 1 ug RNA. Each CDR3 protein is one row after TCRdb ran MiXCR on the immunoSEQ multiplex PCR reads. The data hold approximately 50,000 distinct CDR3 sequences, with approximately 95% observed a single time. The sequenced sample consisted of CD8+ T cells from PBMCs. The receptor source for this set is a human donor with Susac syndrome.

The chain is built from TRBV6-4 and TRBJ2-5; 11 nucleotides agree with TRBD2. This CDR3 contains 15 residues. CDR1 is MRHNA and CDR2 is SNTAGT in the germline V gene. With 3 bases clipped from V and 2 bases from J, the junction kept 2 bases outside the gene matches. CDR3 region: CASSEVAGGQETQYF. CDR3 in DNA: TGTGCCAGCAGTGAAGTAGCGGGGGGGCAAGAGACCCAGTACTTC.

The chain is built from TRBV7-6 and TRBJ1-1; D is unresolved. Germline values: CDR1 SGHVS, CDR2 FNYEAQ. The V end was cut by 1 base, the J end by 8 bases, with 14 bases between. This CDR3 comprises 14 residues. The CDR3 reads CASSLDPGSEEAFF. The CDR3 nucleotides read TGTGCCAGCAGCTTAGATCCTGGGAGTGAAGAAGCTTTCTTT.

The chain has TRBV6-5 and TRBJ2-3, with 7 bases aligning to TRBD2. The CDR3 covers 15 residues. Trimming took 2 bases from V and 2 from J; bases not matched to a gene: 4. CDR1 is MNHEY, CDR2 SVGAGI, per germline. Here the CDR3 reads CASSYALAATDTQYF. The DNA for the CDR3 is TGTGCCAGCAGTTACGCCCTAGCGGCCACAGATACGCAGTATTTT.

The chain combines TRBV30 with TRBJ2-1; 9 bases map to TRBD2. Germline V gives CDR1 GTSNPN, CDR2 SVGIG (reference sequence). This CDR3 spans 14 amino acids. V lost 4 bases, J lost 7 bases, and 8 bases stayed unmatched. CDR3 sequence: CAWTWSGRWNEQFF. CDR3 coding DNA: TGTGCCTGGACATGGAGCGGGAGGTGGAATGAGCAGTTCTTC.

This rearrangement joins TRBV3-1 to TRBJ1-2; 12 nucleotides agree with TRBD1. The CDR3 has 17 residues. The V and J ends lost 0 bases and 5 bases, in that order; junction bases with no gene match: 7. The germline V gene has CDR1 LGHDT and CDR2 YNNKEL (reference sequence). CDR3 nucleotides: TGTGCCAGCAGCCAAGAGGGACAGGGGGCGGCGACATATGGCTACACCTTC. Amino acids: CASSQEGQGAATYGYTF.

This clonotype has just a few counts. This chain links TRBV9 with TRBJ1-5; D is possibly TRBD1 (5 bases). Per the germline V gene, CDR1 is SGDLS and CDR2 is YYNGEE. The CDR3 length is 16 residues. Between the trimmed V and J ends, which lost 0 bases and 6 bases, there was a span of 16 bases. CDR3: CASSVAGTPQGQPQHF. The CDR3, as DNA: TGTGCCAGCAGCGTAGCTGGGACCCCCCAGGGTCAGCCCCAGCATTTT.

The V and J genes are TRBV12-3 or TRBV12-4 and TRBJ2-7; D tentatively fits TRBD1 or TRBD2 (5 bases each). The V end was cut by 2 bases, the J end by 5 bases, with 7 bases between. CDR3 length: 12 residues. The CDR3 nucleotides read TGTGCCAGCAGTTTAAGGGGAGACGAGCAGTACTTC. Protein sequence: CASSLRGDEQYF.

The V call is TRBV5-6, the J call TRBJ2-1; weak D call: TRBD1 (6 bases). The CDR3 totals 13 residues. Trimming removed 4 bases from V and 5 bases from J, with 10 bases in between. CDR1 SGHDT and CDR2 YYEEEE come from the germline V gene. The CDR3 DNA reads as TGTGCCAGCAGCACCGGGGACAACAATGAGCAGTTCTTC. Protein: CASSTGDNNEQFF.

The chain recombines TRBV7-2 with TRBJ1-2, with 7 bases matching TRBD1. The CDR3 has 15 amino acids. Germline values: CDR1 SGHTA, CDR2 FQGNSA. V trimming: 3 bases; J trimming: 5 bases; junction bases outside the gene matches: 9. CDR3 sequence: CASSFWDSSPYGYTF. The CDR3 nucleotides read TGTGCCAGCAGCTTTTGGGACAGTTCCCCTTATGGCTACACCTTC.

V and J are TRBV9 and TRBJ1-2, with D unclear. The CDR3 has 14 amino acids. The germline CDR1 and CDR2 sequences are SGDLS and YYNGEE. V was shortened by 3 bases and J by 5 bases, with 14 bases between the two germline ends. The CDR3 nucleotides are TGTGCCAGCAGCGGGAGCGCGGGGTATTATGGCTACACCTTC. This encodes CASSGSAGYYGYTF.

J is TRBJ2-3 and V is TRBV7-9; 7 bases line up with TRBD1. This CDR3 region has 15 residues. Trimming at V came to 5 bases and at J to 6 bases, leaving 11 bases not matched to a gene. The germline CDR1 and CDR2 sequences are SEHNR and FQNEAQ (reference sequence). CDR3 sequence reads: CASSPRDSSRDTQYF. The CDR3 DNA reads TGTGCCAGCAGCCCACGGGACAGTAGCAGGGATACGCAGTATTTT.

The J gene is TRBJ2-5, the V gene TRBV20-1, with D perhaps matching TRBD1 (6 bases). V dropped 6 bases and J dropped 1 base, with 18 bases sitting between them. The CDR3 spans 15 residues. Looked up from germline, CDR1 is DFQATT and CDR2 is SNEGSKA (reference sequence). The CDR3 sequence is CSAENVQGLQETQYF. The DNA of the CDR3 is TGCAGTGCCGAAAATGTGCAGGGGCTCCAAGAGACCCAGTACTTC.

The chain employs TRBV28 and TRBJ2-3; D possibly uses TRBD1 or TRBD2 (6 bases each). Germline values: CDR1 MDHEN, CDR2 SYDVKM. The CDR3 loop spans 14 amino acids. Trimming took 4 bases from V and 5 from J, leaving 13 bases between them. CDR3 sequence reads: CASSSYGGLDTQYF. CDR3 in DNA: TGTGCCAGCAGTTCTTATGGGGGGCTAGATACGCAGTATTTT.

The V gene is TRBV5-1, the J gene TRBJ1-1, with D perhaps matching TRBD1 (5 bases). The CDR3 runs 14 residues. Germline V gene data show CDR1 as SGHRS and CDR2 as YFSETQ. V lost 7 bases, J lost 0 bases, and 13 bases lay in between. CDR3 DNA: TGCGCCAGCGGAGGGACTAGAATGAACACTGAAGCTTTCTTT. Encoded protein: CASGGTRMNTEAFF.

The chain joins TRBV6-6 to TRBJ1-1; D perhaps matches TRBD1 (5 bases). This CDR3 region has 12 residues. V was trimmed by 6 bases and J by 1 base, leaving 6 bases between them. From germline, CDR1 is MNHNY and CDR2 SVGAGI (reference sequence). DNA of the CDR3: TGTGCCAGCAGAGACAGGAACACTGAAGCTTTCTTT. Amino acids: CASRDRNTEAFF.

V usage is TRBV7-8 and J usage is TRBJ1-2, with D perhaps TRBD1 (6 bases). With 5 bases removed from V and 8 bases from J, the gap between germline ends came to 15 bases. Germline values: CDR1 SGHVS, CDR2 FQNEAQ. This CDR3 has 13 amino acids. The CDR3 DNA follows: TGTGCCAGCAGCCAGGGGAGGGTAGGAGGCTACACCTTC. It specifies CASSQGRVGGYTF.

This chain links TRBV9 with TRBJ1-1; D is ambiguous. CDR1 and CDR2 (germline): SGDLS, YYNGEE. The V gene lost 5 bases and the J gene lost 10 bases, with 12 bases spanning the gap. This CDR3 is built from 11 residues. CDR3 bases: TGTGCCAGCAGGTCGGGCAACACAGCTTTCTTT. The encoded protein is CASRSGNTAFF.

This clonotype was recorded only once. The J gene is TRBJ2-7, the V gene TRBV7-8; the D gene is possibly TRBD2 (5 bases). The CDR3 runs to 13 residues. Trimming shortened V by 1 base and J by 5 bases, and 9 bases separated the two germline ends. Germline V gives CDR1 SGHVS, CDR2 FQNEAQ. CDR3 bases: TGTGCCAGCAGCTTAGGAGGGCGGGACGAGCAGTACTTC. Encoded protein: CASSLGGRDEQYF.

The chain combines TRBV4-2 with TRBJ2-1, with TRBD2 matching 10 bases. This CDR3 has 15 residues. Germline V gene lookup returns CDR1 LGHNA and CDR2 YNFKEQ. V lost 8 bases and J lost 9; bases outside the gene matches: 13. The CDR3 coding sequence is TGTGCCAGCGGAGGGGGGACTAGCGAGCGGGGTGAGCAGTTCTTC. This encodes CASGGGTSERGEQFF.

This chain links TRBV20-1 with TRBJ2-2; 7 bases are shared with TRBD1. CDR3 size: 13 residues. Germline V gene data show CDR1 as DFQATT and CDR2 as SNEGSKA (reference sequence). J lost 4 bases, V lost 6 bases, and 5 bases had no gene match. CDR3 region: CSATGAGTGELFF. The CDR3 bases are TGCAGTGCCACAGGGGCAGGCACCGGGGAGCTGTTTTTT.

This clonotype has only one observation. This sequence joins TRBV18 and TRBJ1-2; no reliable D call. The CDR3 length is 14 residues. Looked up from germline, CDR1 is KGHSH and CDR2 is LQKENI. V shed 1 base and J shed 2 bases, with 8 bases lying between them. This chain's CDR3 is CASSPRGENYGYTF. CDR3 in DNA: TGTGCCAGCTCACCACGCGGGGAAAACTATGGCTACACCTTC.

The chain joins TRBV12-3 or TRBV12-4 to TRBJ2-5, with TRBD1 identical over 8 bases. The CDR3 is 14 amino acids. V lost 7 bases to trimming and J lost 4 bases; unmatched junction nucleotides: 8. This CDR3 reads CASTPYTGGETQYF. The DNA of the CDR3 is TGTGCCAGCACCCCCTACACAGGGGGAGAGACCCAGTACTTC.

This sequence joins TRBV13 and TRBJ2-5, with D possibly matching TRBD2 (5 bases). This CDR3 is 15 amino acids long. Germline values: CDR1 PRHDT, CDR2 FYEKMQ (reference sequence). V was shortened by 0 bases and J by 1 base, with 9 bases between the two germline ends. The CDR3 sequence: CASSLGRTFQETQYF. CDR3 coding DNA: TGTGCCAGCAGCTTAGGCAGGACTTTCCAAGAGACCCAGTACTTC.

The rearrangement joins TRBV9 to TRBJ2-1, with D uncertain. The V end lost 0 bases, the J end lost 5 bases, and 6 bases lay between the germline ends. Germline CDR1 and CDR2: SGDLS and YYNGEE. The CDR3 runs to 13 residues. The CDR3 sequence: CASSVDLHNEQFF. As DNA, the CDR3 is TGTGCCAGCAGCGTAGACCTTCACAATGAGCAGTTCTTC.

The genes are TRBV12-3 or TRBV12-4 and TRBJ1-2; D is unresolved. The CDR3 has 14 residues. Trimming took 2 bases from V and 4 from J, leaving 11 bases between them. The CDR3 is CASSLRGVGYGYTF. The CDR3 DNA is TGTGCCAGCAGTTTACGCGGCGTTGGCTATGGCTACACCTTC.